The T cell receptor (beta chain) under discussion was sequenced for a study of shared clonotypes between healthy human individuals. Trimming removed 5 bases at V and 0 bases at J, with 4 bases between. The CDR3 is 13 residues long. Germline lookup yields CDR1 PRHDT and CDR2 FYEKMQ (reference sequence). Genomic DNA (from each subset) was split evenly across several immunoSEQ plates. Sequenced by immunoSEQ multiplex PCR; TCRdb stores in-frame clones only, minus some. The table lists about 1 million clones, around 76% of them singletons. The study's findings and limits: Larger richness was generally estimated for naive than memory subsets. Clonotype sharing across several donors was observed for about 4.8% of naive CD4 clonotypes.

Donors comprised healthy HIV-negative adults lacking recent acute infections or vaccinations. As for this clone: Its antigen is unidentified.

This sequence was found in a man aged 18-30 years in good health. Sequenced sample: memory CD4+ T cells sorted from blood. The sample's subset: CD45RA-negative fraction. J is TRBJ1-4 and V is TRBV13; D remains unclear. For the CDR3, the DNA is TGTGCCAGCAGCCCCCCAACTAATGAAAAACTGTTTTTT. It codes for CASSPPTNEKLFF.